This record covers a single T cell receptor beta chain. This entry is derived from a study of shared clonotypes between healthy human individuals. V lost 4 bases to trimming and J lost 1 base, with 4 bases between them. Per the germline V gene, CDR1 is GTSNPN and CDR2 is SVGIG (reference sequence). The CDR3 has 11 residues. Method: immunoSEQ multiplex PCR; TCRdb's copy keeps in-frame clones and lacks some. The sample consists of roughly 2.6 million clones, more than 80% of them appearing once. The rearrangement links TRBV30 to TRBJ1-1; D unclear. This TCR came from a man aged 18 to 35 in good health. Sequenced material: naive CD4+ T cells sorted from blood. As for subset: CD45RA+ positively selected. This CDR3 is CAWKQNTEAFF. The DNA of the CDR3 is TGTGCCTGGAAACAGAACACTGAAGCTTTCTTT.